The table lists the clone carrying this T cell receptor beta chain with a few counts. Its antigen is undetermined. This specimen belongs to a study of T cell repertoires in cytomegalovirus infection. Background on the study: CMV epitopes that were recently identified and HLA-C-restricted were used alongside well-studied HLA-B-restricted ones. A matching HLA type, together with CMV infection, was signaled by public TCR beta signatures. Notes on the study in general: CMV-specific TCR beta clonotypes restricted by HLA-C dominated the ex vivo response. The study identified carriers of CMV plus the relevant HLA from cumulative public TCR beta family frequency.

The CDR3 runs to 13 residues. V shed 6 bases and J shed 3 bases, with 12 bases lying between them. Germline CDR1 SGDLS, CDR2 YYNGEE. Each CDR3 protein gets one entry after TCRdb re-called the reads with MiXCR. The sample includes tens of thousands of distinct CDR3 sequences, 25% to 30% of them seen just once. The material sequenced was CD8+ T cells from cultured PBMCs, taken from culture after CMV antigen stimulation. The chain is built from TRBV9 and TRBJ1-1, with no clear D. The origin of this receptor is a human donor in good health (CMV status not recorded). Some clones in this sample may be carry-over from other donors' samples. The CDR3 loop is CASKDGLDTEAFF. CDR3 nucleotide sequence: TGTGCCAGCAAAGATGGGTTGGACACTGAAGCTTTCTTT. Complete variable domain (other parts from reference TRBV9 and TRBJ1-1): DSGVTQTPKHLITATGQRVTLRCSPRSGDLSVYWYQQSLDQGLQFLIQYYNGEERAKGNILERFSAQQFPDLHSELNLSSLELGDSALYFCASKDGLDTEAFFGQGTRLTVV.